This entry describes one T cell receptor beta chain. As yet, its antigen is unknown. This sample was taken from a study of cytomegalovirus exposure and HLA in healthy donors. Findings and caveats of the study: On later analysis, the bulk of CMV-associated TCR beta chains appeared to be HLA-restricted. Later, TCR association rates were found to vary by HLA locus, highest for DRB1 and lowest for HLA-C.

Use of 60 Vbeta and 13 Jbeta primers characterized the PCR. Assay used: immunoSEQ multiplex PCR; TCRdb lists only in-frame clones, some missing. The table shows roughly 200,000 clones, with 9.5% occurring only once. CDR3 length: 14 amino acids. V was pared by 3 bases and J by 7 bases, with 8 bases of the junction left unmatched. Germline V gene sequence: CDR1 SGHDT, CDR2 YYEEEE. The sequenced sample was PBMCs. The genes are TRBV5-6 and TRBJ2-7; TRBD1 agrees at 9 bases. The sequence was collected from a woman aged 30 to 39 in good health and CMV-seropositive. The CDR3 region is CASSSRTGAGEQYF. The CDR3, as DNA: TGTGCCAGCAGCTCAAGGACAGGGGCGGGTGAGCAGTACTTC.